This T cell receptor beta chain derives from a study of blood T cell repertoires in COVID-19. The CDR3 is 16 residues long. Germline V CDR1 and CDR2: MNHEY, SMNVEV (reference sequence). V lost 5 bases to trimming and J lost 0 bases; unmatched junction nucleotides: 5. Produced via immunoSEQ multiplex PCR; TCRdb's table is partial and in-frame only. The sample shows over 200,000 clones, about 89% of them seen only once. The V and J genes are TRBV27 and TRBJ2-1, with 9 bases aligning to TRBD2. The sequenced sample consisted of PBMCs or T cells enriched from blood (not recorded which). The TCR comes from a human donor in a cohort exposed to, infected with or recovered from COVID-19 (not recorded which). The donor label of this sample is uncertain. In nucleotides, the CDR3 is TGTGCCAGCAGTCCCTTAGCGGGGGCCTCCTACAATGAGCAGTTCTTC. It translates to CASSPLAGASYNEQFF.